The rows below give T cell receptor beta chains drawn from one sample of a study of T cell responses to AZD1222 COVID-19 vaccine. Here immunoSEQ multiplex PCR was the method, and the copy in TCRdb shows in-frame clones only, minus some. Of around 140,000 clones listed, roughly 92% were seen once; the top ten hold approximately 1.5%. The source was peripheral blood, collected on day 0 of AZD1222 vaccination. The receptor source for this set is an adult in good health. The CDR3 runs from the conserved cysteine through the conserved F or W. The order of the fields is clone size, D gene, J gene, CDR3 length, V gene, CDR3 protein, CDR3 DNA. A D gene is named only where the DNA matches it firmly. Part of the rows lack a size; the others show once, few, many or a class for expanded clones.

once - TRBJ1-1 14 TRBV2 CASSVAQGWAEAFF TGTGCCAGCAGTGTGGCGCAGGGTTGGGCTGAAGCTTTCTTT
- - TRBJ1-2 14 TRBV6-5 CASSYRQGRYGYTF TGTGCCAGCAGTTACAGGCAGGGTCGGTATGGCTACACCTTC
- - TRBJ2-4 16 TRBV10-3 CAISESIVWSKNIQYF TGTGCCATCAGTGAGTCGATAGTATGGTCTAAAAACATTCAGTACTTC
- - TRBJ1-3 15 TRBV3-1/TRBV3-2 CASTPGGGSGNTIYF TGTGCCAGCACCCCCGGGGGGGGCTCTGGAAACACCATATATTTT
- - TRBJ2-1 16 TRBV25-1 CASILPADDYYNEQFF TGTGCCAGCATCCTCCCAGCCGACGATTACTACAATGAGCAGTTCTTC
- - TRBJ2-5 14 TRBV19 CASSFGVPKETQYF TGTGCCAGTAGTTTCGGGGTCCCCAAAGAGACCCAGTACTTC
- - TRBJ1-1 14 TRBV6-2/TRBV6-3 CASSYTGGGTEAFF TGTGCCAGCAGTTACACGGGGGGCGGCACTGAAGCTTTCTTT
once - TRBJ2-2 13 TRBV27 CASSSGSTGELFF TGTGCCAGCAGTTCCGGGTCCACCGGGGAGCTGTTTTTT
- - TRBJ2-2 16 TRBV5-4 CASSFYRGAYTGELFF TGTGCCAGCAGCTTTTATCGAGGCGCCTACACCGGGGAGCTGTTTTTT
- TRBD1 TRBJ2-1 16 TRBV2 CASSLRTQGRYNEQFF TGTGCCAGCAGTCTGAGGACACAGGGGCGTTACAATGAGCAGTTCTTC
once - TRBJ2-2 15 TRBV7-6 CASSTGSGATGELFF TGTGCCAGCAGCACTGGGTCAGGCGCCACCGGGGAGCTGTTTTTT
- - TRBJ2-7 13 TRBV5-1 CASSWDGQIEQYF TGCGCCAGCAGCTGGGATGGACAGATCGAGCAGTACTTC
- - TRBJ2-6 17 TRBV7-9 CASSPAEGGPGANVLTF TGTGCCAGCAGCCCCGCGGAGGGGGGGCCAGGGGCCAACGTCCTGACTTTC
- TRBD1 TRBJ2-5 15 TRBV7-9 CASSFSTGDKETQYF TGTGCCAGCAGCTTTTCGACAGGGGATAAAGAGACCCAGTACTTC
- TRBD2 TRBJ2-5 15 TRBV9 CASSPGLAGGETQYF TGTGCCAGCAGCCCGGGGCTAGCGGGAGGGGAGACCCAGTACTTC
- - TRBJ2-5 16 TRBV6-5 CASSYSPRQTHETQYF TGTGCCAGCAGTTACTCGCCGAGGCAGACGCACGAGACCCAGTACTTC
- - TRBJ2-1 17 TRBV29-1 CSVEGVGGGLSYNEQFF TGCAGCGTTGAGGGGGTAGGAGGGGGATTGTCCTACAATGAGCAGTTCTTC
few - TRBJ2-4 11 TRBV20-1 CSTEVGDIQYF TGCAGTACCGAGGTCGGGGACATTCAGTACTTC
once - TRBJ2-7 14 TRBV29-1 CSVEDPGGTYEQYF TGCAGCGTTGAAGATCCCGGGGGTACCTACGAGCAGTACTTC
- TRBD1 TRBJ1-5 12 TRBV28 CASRDRGQPQHF TGTGCCAGCAGAGACAGGGGTCAGCCCCAGCATTTT
- - TRBJ1-1 13 TRBV7-3 CASSLGGGTEAFF TGTGCCAGCTCTCTGGGAGGTGGAACTGAAGCTTTCTTT
- - TRBJ2-7 14 TRBV6-5 CASSWDGSPHEQYF TGTGCCAGCAGTTGGGACGGATCCCCCCACGAGCAGTACTTC
- TRBD2 TRBJ2-6 17 TRBV27 CASSLWGGGSGANVLTF TGTGCCAGCAGTTTATGGGGGGGAGGCTCTGGGGCCAACGTCCTGACTTTC
once - TRBJ1-3 14 TRBV5-1 CASSLVGEGNTIYF TGCGCCAGCAGCTTGGTAGGGGAAGGAAACACCATATATTTT
- - TRBJ1-3 14 TRBV9 CASSPTQPGSTIYF TGTGCCAGCAGCCCCACTCAGCCCGGGAGCACCATATATTTT
- - TRBJ1-2 14 TRBV5-6 CASSLGQPIYGYTF TGTGCCAGCAGCTTGGGACAGCCTATCTATGGCTACACCTTC
- TRBD2 TRBJ2-1 12 TRBV29-1 CSVDGLAVEQFF TGCAGCGTTGACGGACTAGCGGTTGAGCAGTTCTTC
- TRBD1 TRBJ1-1 16 TRBV19 CASSIGQGAFGTEAFF TGTGCCAGTAGCATCGGACAGGGGGCCTTTGGGACTGAAGCTTTCTTT
- TRBD1 TRBJ1-4 17 TRBV28 CASSFWDRGRWDEKLFF TGTGCCAGCAGTTTCTGGGACAGGGGGCGTTGGGATGAAAAACTGTTTTTT
- - TRBJ2-3 12 TRBV25-1 CASSFGEDTQYF TGTGCCAGCAGTTTTGGGGAGGATACGCAGTATTTT
- - TRBJ1-2 15 TRBV4-1 CASSQVVQGNYGYTF TGCGCCAGCAGCCAAGTGGTACAAGGAAACTATGGCTACACCTTC
- TRBD1 TRBJ2-3 16 TRBV5-1 CASRRTGTGGADTQYF TGCGCCAGCAGGCGTACCGGGACAGGGGGCGCAGATACGCAGTATTTT
- - TRBJ2-7 14 TRBV10-1 CASSGSETLYEQYF TGCGCCAGCAGTGGTTCAGAAACCCTCTACGAGCAGTACTTC
- TRBD1 TRBJ2-7 17 TRBV24-1 CATSDLRDRGVPYEQYF TGTGCCACCAGTGATTTGAGGGACAGGGGTGTACCCTACGAGCAGTACTTC
- - TRBJ2-2 14 TRBV3-1/TRBV3-2 CASSQGPITGELFF TGTGCCAGCAGCCAAGGACCGATCACCGGGGAGCTGTTTTTT
- TRBD1 TRBJ1-6 14 TRBV3-1/TRBV3-2 CASSLGQGDSPLHF TGTGCCAGCAGCCTGGGACAGGGGGATTCACCCCTCCACTTT
- - TRBJ1-2 13 TRBV12-3/TRBV12-4 CASSLSGNYGYTF TGTGCCAGCAGTTTATCAGGGAACTATGGCTACACCTTC
- TRBD1 TRBJ1-2 15 TRBV28 CASSSLRGRLDGYTF TGTGCCAGCAGTTCGCTCAGGGGGCGATTGGATGGCTACACCTTC
- - TRBJ1-3 13 TRBV9 CASSGWGGNTIYF TGTGCCAGCAGCGGTTGGGGGGGAAACACCATATATTTT
- - TRBJ1-5 15 TRBV6-5 CASSGPRGGGQPQHF TGTGCCAGCAGCGGACCGCGGGGGGGTGGTCAGCCCCAGCATTTT
- - TRBJ2-7 13 TRBV11-2 CASSLDRGREQYF TGTGCCAGCAGCTTAGATCGAGGAAGAGAGCAGTACTTC
- TRBD1 TRBJ1-1 14 TRBV28 CASGLQGTNTEAFF TGTGCCAGCGGTTTACAGGGGACGAACACTGAAGCTTTCTTT
- - TRBJ1-2 14 TRBV7-2 CASSLGPSSYGYTF TGTGCCAGCAGCTTAGGACCGAGTTCCTATGGCTACACCTTC
- TRBD1 TRBJ1-2 14 TRBV2 CASTETGSSYGYTF TGTGCCAGCACTGAGACAGGGTCCAGCTATGGCTACACCTTC
- TRBD1 TRBJ1-1 14 TRBV14 CASSQGDRYTEAFF TGTGCCAGCAGCCAGGGGGACAGATACACTGAAGCTTTCTTT
once - TRBJ1-2 10 TRBV30 CASWGGGYTF TGTGCCTCCTGGGGCGGGGGCTACACCTTC
- - TRBJ2-7 16 TRBV10-3 CAISEPPYGRSYEQYF TGTGCCATCAGTGAGCCGCCTTATGGACGGTCCTACGAGCAGTACTTC
few - TRBJ2-1 13 TRBV2 CASGELGINEQFF TGTGCCAGCGGGGAACTAGGGATCAATGAGCAGTTCTTC
- - TRBJ1-2 15 TRBV11-2 CASSSPRGAWAGYTF TGTGCCAGCAGCTCCCCGAGGGGGGCCTGGGCTGGCTACACCTTC
- - TRBJ1-6 15 TRBV5-5 CASSLGAGVNSPLHF TGTGCCAGCAGCTTGGGGGCAGGGGTAAATTCACCCCTCCACTTT
- - TRBJ1-3 14 TRBV5-6 CASSLPGAGNTIYF TGTGCCAGCAGCTTGCCAGGGGCTGGAAACACCATATATTTT
- TRBD2 TRBJ2-7 15 TRBV7-6 CASSPQSGSIYEQYF TGTGCCAGCAGCCCCCAAAGCGGGAGTATCTACGAGCAGTACTTC
- TRBD1 TRBJ2-2 19 TRBV24-1 CATSSDWTGRTSNTGELFF TGTGCCACCAGCAGTGATTGGACAGGAAGAACGTCGAACACCGGGGAGCTGTTTTTT